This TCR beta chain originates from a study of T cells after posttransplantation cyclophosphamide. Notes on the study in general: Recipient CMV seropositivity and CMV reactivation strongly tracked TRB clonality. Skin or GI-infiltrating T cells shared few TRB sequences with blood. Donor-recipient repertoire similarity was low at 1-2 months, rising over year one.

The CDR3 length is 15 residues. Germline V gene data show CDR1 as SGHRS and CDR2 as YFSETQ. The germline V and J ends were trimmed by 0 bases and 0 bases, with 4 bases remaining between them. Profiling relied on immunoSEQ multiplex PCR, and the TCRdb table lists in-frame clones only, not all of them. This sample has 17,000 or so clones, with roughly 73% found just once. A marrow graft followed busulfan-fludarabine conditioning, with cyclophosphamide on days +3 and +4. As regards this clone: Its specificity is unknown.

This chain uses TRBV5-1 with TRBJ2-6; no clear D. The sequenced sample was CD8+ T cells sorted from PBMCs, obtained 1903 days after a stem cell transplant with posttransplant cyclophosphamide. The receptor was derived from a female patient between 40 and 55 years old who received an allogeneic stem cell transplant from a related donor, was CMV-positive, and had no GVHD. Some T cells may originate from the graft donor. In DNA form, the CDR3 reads TGCGCCAGCAGCTTGGGGAGCTCTGGGGCCAACGTCCTGACTTTC. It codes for CASSLGSSGANVLTF.